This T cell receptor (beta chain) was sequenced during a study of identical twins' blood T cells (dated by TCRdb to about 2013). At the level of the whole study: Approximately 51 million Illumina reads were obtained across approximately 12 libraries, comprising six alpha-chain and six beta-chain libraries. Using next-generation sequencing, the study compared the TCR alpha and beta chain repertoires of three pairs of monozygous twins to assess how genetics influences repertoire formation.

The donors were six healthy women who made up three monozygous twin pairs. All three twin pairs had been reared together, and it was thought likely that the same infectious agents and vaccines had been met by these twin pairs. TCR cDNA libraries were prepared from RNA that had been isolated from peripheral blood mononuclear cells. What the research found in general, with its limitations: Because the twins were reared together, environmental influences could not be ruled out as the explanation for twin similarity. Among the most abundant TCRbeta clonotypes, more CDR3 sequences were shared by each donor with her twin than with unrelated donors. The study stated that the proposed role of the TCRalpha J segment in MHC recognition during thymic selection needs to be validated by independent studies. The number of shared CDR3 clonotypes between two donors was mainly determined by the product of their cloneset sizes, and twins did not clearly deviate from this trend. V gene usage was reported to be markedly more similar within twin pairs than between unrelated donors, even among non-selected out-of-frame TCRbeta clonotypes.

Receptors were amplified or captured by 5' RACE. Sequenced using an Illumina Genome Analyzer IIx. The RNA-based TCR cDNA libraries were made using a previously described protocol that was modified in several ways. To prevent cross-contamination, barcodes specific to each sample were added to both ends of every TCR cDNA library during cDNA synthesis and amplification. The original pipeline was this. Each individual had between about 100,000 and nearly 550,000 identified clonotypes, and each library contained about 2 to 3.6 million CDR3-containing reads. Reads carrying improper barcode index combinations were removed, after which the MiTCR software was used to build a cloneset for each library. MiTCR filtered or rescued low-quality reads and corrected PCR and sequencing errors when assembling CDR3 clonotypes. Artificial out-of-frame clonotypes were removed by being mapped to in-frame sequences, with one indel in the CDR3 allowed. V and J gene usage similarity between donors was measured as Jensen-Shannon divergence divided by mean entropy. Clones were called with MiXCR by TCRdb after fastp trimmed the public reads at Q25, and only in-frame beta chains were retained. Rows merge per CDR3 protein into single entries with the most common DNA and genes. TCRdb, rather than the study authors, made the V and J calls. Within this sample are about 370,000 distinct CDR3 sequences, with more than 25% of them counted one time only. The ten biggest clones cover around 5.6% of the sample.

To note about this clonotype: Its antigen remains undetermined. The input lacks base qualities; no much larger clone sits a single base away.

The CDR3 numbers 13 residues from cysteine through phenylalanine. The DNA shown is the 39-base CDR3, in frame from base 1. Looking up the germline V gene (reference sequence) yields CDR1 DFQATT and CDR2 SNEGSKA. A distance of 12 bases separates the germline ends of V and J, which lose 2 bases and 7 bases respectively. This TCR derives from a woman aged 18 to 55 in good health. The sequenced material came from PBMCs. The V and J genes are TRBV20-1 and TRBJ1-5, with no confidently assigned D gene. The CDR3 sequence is CSARMGSHQPQHF. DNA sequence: TGCAGTGCTAGAATGGGGTCGCACCAGCCCCAGCATTTT.